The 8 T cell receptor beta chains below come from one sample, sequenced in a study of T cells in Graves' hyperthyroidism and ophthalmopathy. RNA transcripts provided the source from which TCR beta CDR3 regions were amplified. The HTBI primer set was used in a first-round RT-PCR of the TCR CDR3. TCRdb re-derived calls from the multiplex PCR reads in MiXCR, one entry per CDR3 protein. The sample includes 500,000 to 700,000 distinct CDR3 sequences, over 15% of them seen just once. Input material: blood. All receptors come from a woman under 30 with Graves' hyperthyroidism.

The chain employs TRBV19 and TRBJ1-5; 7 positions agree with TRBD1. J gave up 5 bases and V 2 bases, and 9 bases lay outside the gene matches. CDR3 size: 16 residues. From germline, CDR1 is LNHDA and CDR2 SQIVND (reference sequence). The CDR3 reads CASSISQGRWYQPQHF. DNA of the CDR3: TGTGCCAGTAGTATATCACAGGGGAGGTGGTATCAGCCCCAGCATTTT.

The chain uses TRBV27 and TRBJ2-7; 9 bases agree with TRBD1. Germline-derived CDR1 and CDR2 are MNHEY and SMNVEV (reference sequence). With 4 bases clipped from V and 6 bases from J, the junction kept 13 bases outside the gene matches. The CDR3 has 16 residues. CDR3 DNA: TGTGCCAGCAGTTCATCCCGGGACAGGGAACTAAGCGAGCAGTACTTC. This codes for CASSSSRDRELSEQYF.

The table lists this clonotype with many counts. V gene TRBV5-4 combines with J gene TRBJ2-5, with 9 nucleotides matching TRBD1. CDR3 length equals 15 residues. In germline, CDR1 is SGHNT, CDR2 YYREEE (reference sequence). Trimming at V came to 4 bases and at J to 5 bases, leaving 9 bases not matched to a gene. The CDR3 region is CASSPPGTGMETQYF. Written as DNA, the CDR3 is TGTGCCAGCAGCCCGCCCGGGACAGGGATGGAGACCCAGTACTTC. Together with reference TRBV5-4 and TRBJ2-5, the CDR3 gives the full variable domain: ETGVTQSPTHLIKTRGQQVTLRCSSQSGHNTVSWYQQALGQGPQFIFQYYREEENGRGNFPPRFSGLQFPNYSSELNVNALELDDSALYLCASSPPGTGMETQYFGPGTRLLVL.

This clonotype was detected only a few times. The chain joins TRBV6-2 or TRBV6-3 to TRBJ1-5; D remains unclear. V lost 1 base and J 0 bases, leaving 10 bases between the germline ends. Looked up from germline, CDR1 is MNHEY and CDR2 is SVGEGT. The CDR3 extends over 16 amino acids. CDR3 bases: TGTGCCAGCAGTTACTATCCAGGAAATAGCAATCAGCCCCAGCATTTT. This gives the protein CASSYYPGNSNQPQHF.

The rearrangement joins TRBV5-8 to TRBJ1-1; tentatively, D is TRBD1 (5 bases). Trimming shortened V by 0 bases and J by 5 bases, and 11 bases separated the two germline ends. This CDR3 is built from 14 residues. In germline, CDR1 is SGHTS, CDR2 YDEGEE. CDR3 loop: CASSLVDKGTEAFF. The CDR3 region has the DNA TGTGCCAGCAGCTTGGTGGACAAGGGAACTGAAGCTTTCTTT.

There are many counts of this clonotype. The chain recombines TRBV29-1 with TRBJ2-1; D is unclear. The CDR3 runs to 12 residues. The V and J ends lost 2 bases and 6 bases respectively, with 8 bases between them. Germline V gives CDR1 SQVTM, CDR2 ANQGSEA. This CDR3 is CSVEPGINEQFF. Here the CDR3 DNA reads TGCAGCGTTGAACCAGGAATCAATGAGCAGTTCTTC.

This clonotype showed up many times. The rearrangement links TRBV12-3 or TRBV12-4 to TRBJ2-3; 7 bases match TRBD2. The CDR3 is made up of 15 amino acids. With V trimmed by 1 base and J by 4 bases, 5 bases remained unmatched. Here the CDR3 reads CASSLGRGTPDTQYF. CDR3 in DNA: TGTGCCAGCAGTTTAGGGCGGGGGACCCCAGATACGCAGTATTTT.

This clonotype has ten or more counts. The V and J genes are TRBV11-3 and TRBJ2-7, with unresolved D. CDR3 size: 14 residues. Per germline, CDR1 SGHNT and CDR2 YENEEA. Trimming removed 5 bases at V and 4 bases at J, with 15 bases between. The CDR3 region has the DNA TGTGCCAGCAGCCTACGCAGGCAATTATACGAGCAGTACTTC. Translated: CASSLRRQLYEQYF.